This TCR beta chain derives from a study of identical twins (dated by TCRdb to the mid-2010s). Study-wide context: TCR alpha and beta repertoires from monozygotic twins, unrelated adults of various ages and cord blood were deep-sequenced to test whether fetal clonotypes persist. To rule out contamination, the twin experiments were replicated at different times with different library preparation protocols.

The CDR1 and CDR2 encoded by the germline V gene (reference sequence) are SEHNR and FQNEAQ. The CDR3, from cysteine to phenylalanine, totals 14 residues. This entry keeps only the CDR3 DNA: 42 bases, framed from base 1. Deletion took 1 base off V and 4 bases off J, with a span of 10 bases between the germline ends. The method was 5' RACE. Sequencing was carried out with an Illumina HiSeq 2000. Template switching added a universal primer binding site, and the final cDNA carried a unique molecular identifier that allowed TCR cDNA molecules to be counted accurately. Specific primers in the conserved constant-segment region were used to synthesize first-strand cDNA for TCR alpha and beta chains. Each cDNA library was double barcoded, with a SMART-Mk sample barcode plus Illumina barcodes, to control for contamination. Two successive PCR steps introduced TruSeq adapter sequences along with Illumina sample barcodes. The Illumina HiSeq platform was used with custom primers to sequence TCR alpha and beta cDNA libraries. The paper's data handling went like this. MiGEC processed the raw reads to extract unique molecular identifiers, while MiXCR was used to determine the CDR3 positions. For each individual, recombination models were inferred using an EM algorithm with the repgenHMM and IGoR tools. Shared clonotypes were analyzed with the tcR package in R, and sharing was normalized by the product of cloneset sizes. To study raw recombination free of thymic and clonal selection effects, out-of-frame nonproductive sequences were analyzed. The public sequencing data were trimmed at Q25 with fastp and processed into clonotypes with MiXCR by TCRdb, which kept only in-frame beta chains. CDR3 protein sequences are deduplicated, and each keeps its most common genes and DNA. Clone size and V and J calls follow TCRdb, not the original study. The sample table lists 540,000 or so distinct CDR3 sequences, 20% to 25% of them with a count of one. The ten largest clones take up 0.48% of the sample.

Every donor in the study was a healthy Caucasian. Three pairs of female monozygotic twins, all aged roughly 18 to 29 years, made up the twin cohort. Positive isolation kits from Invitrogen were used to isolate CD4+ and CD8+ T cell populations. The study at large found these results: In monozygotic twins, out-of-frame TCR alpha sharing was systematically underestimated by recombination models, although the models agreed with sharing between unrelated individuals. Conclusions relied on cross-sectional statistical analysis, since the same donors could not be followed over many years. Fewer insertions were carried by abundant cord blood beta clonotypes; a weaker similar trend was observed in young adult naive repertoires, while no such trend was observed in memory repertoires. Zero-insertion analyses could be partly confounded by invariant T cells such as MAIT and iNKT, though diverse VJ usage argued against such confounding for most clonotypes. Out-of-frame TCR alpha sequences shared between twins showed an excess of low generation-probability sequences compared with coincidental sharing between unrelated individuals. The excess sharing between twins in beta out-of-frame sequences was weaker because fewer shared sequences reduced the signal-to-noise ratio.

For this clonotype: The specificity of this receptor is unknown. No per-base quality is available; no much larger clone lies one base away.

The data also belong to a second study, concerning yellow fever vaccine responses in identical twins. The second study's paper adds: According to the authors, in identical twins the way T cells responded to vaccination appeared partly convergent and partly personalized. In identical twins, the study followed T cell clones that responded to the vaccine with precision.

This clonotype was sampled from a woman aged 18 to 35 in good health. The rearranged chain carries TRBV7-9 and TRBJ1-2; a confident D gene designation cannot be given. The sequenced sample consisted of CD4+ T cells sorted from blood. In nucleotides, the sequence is TGTGCCAGCAGCTTAGAGACGCGCCCCTATGGCTACACCTTC. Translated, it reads CASSLETRPYGYTF.